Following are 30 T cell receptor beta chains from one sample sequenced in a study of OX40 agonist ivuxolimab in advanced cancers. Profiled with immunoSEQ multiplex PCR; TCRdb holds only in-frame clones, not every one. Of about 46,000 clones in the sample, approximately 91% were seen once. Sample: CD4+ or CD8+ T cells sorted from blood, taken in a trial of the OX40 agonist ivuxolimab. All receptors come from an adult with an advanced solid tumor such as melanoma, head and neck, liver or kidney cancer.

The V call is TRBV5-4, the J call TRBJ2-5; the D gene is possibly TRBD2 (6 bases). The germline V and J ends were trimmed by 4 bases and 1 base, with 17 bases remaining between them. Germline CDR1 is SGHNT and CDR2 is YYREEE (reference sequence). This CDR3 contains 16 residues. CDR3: CASSLGGVGGQETQYF. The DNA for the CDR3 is TGTGCCAGCAGCCTCGGGGGAGTTGGAGGCCAAGAGACCCAGTACTTC.

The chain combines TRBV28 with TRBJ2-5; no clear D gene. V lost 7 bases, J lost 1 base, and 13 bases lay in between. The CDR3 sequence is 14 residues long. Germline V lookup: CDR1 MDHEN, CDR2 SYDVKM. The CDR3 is CASIRAGRQETQYF. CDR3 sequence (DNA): TGTGCCAGCATTCGGGCCGGTCGCCAAGAGACCCAGTACTTC.

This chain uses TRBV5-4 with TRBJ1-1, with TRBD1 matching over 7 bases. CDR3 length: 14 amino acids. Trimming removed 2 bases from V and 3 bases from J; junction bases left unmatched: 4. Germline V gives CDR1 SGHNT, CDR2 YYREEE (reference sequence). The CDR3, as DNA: TGTGCCAGCAGCTTTAACAGGGGAGACACTGAAGCTTTCTTT. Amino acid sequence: CASSFNRGDTEAFF.

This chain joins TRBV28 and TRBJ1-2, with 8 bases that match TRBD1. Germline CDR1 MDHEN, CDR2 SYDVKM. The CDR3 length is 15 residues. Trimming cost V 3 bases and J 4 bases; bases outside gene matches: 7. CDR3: CASSLAAGGGYGYTF. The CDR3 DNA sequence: TGTGCCAGCAGTTTGGCGGCAGGGGGCGGCTATGGCTACACCTTC.

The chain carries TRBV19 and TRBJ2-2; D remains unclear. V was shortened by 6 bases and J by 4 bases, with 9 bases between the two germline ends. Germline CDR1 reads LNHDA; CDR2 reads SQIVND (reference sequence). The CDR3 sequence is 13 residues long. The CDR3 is CASRAPFTGELFF. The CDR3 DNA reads TGTGCCAGTAGGGCCCCGTTCACCGGGGAGCTGTTTTTT. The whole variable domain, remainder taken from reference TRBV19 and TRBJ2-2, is DGGITQSPKYLFRKEGQNVTLSCEQNLNHDAMYWYRQDPGQGLRLIYYSQIVNDFQKGDIAEGYSVSREKKESFPLTVTSAQKNPTAFYLCASRAPFTGELFFGEGSRLTVL.

The CDR3 region has the DNA TGTGCCAGCAGTCTGGGACTAGCGAATGAGCAGTTCTTC. This sequence encodes CASSLGLANEQFF. V and J are TRBV6-1 and TRBJ2-1; 10 nucleotides align to TRBD2. The CDR3 is 13 residues long. After removal of 5 bases from V and 7 bases from J, the junction contained 2 bases not matched to a gene. Germline-derived CDR1 and CDR2 are MNHNS and SASEGT.

CDR3 residues: CASSQEGAQGHEQYF. CDR3 nucleotides: TGCGCCAGCAGCCAAGAAGGCGCCCAGGGGCACGAGCAGTACTTC. V is TRBV4-1 and J is TRBJ2-7; weak D call: TRBD1 (6 bases). Per germline, CDR1 MGHRA and CDR2 YSYEKL. The CDR3 is made up of 15 amino acids. V was trimmed by 0 bases and J by 5 bases, leaving 14 bases between them.

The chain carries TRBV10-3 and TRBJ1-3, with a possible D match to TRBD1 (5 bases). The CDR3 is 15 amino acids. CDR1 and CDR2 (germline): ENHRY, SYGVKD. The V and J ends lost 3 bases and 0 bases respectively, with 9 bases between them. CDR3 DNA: TGTGCCATCAGTGAACAGGTTGGCTCTGGAAACACCATATATTTT. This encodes CAISEQVGSGNTIYF.

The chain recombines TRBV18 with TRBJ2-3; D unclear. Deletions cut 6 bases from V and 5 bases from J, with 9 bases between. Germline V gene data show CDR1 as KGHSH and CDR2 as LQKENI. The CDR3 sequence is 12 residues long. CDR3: CASSPRIDTQYF. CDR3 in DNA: TGTGCCAGCTCTCCTAGGATAGATACGCAGTATTTT.

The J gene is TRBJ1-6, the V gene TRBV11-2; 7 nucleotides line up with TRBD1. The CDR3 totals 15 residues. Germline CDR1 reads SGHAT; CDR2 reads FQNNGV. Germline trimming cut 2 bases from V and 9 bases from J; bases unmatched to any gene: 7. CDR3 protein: CASSLSGTASSPLHF. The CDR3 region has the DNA TGTGCCAGCAGCTTATCCGGGACAGCAAGTTCACCCCTCCACTTT. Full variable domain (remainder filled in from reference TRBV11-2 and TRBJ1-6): EAGVAQSPRYKIIEKRQSVAFWCNPISGHATLYWYQQILGQGPKLLIQFQNNGVVDDSQLPKDRFSAERLKGVDSTLKIQPAKLEDSAVYLCASSLSGTASSPLHFGNGTRLTVT.

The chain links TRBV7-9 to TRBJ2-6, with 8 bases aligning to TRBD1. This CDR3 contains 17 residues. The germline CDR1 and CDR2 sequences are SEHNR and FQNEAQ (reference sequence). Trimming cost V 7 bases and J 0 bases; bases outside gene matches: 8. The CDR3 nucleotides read TGTGCCAGCACGTACATTACAGGGGGCTCTGGGGCCAACGTCCTGACTTTC. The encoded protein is CASTYITGGSGANVLTF.

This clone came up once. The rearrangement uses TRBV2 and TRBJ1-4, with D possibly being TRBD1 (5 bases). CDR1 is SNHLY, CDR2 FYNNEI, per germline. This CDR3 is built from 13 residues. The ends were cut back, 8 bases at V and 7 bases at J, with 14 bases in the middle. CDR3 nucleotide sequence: TGTGCCAGCGCGCTTACAGGACGTGAAAAACTGTTTTTT. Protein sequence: CASALTGREKLFF.

CDR3 protein: CASSFTTGGLGETQYF. CDR3 bases: TGTGCCAGCAGCTTTACTACAGGGGGCCTTGGGGAGACCCAGTACTTC. The J gene is TRBJ2-5, the V gene TRBV7-8; 9 bases align to TRBD1. The CDR3 covers 16 residues. V lost 3 bases to trimming and J lost 5 bases; unmatched junction nucleotides: 10. Germline-derived CDR1 and CDR2 are SGHVS and FQNEAQ.

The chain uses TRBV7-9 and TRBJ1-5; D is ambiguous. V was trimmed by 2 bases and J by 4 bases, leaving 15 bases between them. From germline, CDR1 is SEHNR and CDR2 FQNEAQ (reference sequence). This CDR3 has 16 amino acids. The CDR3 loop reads CASSLFGGGRNQPQHF. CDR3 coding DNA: TGTGCCAGCAGCTTATTCGGAGGAGGTCGAAATCAGCCCCAGCATTTT. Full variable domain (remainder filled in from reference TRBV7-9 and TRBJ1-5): DTGVSQNPRHKITKRGQNVTFRCDPISEHNRLYWYRQTLGQGPEFLTYFQNEAQLEKSRLLSDRFSAERPKGSFSTLEIQRTEQGDSAMYLCASSLFGGGRNQPQHFGDGTRLSIL.

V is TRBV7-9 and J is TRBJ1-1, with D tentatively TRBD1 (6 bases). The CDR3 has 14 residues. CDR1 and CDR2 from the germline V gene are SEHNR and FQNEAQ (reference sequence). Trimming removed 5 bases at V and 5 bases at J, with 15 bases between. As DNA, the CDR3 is TGTGCCAGCAGCATAGGGGGGCAGTGGACTGAAGCTTTCTTT. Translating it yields CASSIGGQWTEAFF.

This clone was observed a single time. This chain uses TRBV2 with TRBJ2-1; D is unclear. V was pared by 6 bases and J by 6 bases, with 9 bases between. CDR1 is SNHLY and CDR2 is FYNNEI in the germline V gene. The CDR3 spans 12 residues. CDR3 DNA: TGTGCCAGCAGGGGCCTCGGCAATGAGCAGTTCTTC. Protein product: CASRGLGNEQFF. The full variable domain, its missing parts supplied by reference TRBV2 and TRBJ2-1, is EPEVTQTPSHQVTQMGQEVILRCVPISNHLYFYWYRQILGQKVEFLVSFYNNEISEKSEIFDDQFSVERPDGSNFTLKIRSTKLEDSAMYFCASRGLGNEQFFGPGTRLTVL.

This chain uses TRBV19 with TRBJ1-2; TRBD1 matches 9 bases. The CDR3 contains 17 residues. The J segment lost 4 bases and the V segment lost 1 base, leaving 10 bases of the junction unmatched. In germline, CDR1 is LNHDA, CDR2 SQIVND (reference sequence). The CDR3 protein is CASSIGIGGQGGYGYTF. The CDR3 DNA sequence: TGTGCCAGTAGTATAGGGATCGGGGGACAGGGAGGCTATGGCTACACCTTC.

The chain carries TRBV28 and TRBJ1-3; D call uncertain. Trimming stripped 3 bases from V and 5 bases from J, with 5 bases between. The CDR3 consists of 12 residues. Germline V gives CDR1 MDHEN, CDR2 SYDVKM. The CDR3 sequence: CASSLLRNTIYF. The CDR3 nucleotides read TGTGCCAGCAGTTTGCTCCGAAACACCATATATTTT.

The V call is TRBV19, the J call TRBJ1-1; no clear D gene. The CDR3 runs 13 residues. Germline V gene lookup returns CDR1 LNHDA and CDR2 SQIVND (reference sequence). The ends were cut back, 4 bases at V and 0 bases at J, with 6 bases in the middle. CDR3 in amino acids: CASSRAMNTEAFF. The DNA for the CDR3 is TGTGCCAGTAGTAGGGCGATGAACACTGAAGCTTTCTTT.

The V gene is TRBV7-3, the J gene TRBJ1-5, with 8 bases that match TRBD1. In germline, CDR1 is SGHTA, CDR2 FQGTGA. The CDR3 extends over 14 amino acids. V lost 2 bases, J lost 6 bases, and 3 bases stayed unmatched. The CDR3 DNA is TGTGCCAGCAGCTTAGCAGGGGGCGGTCAGCCCCAGCATTTT. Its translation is CASSLAGGGQPQHF.

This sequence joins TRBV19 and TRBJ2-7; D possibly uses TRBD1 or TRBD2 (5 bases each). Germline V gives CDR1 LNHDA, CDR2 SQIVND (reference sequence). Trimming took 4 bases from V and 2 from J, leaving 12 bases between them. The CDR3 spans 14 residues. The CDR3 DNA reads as TGTGCCAGTAGTAAAGGGACCGGGCCCTACGAGCAGTACTTC. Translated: CASSKGTGPYEQYF.

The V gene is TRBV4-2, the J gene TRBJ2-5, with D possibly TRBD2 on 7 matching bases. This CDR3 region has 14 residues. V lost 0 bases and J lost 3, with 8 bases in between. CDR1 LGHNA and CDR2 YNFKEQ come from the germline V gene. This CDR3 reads CASSQEGGEETQYF. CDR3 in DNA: TGTGCCAGCAGCCAAGAAGGGGGGGAAGAGACCCAGTACTTC.

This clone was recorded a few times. In DNA form, the CDR3 reads TGTGCCAGCAGCGCCGGAGGGTCCAAAGAGACCCAGTACTTC. Protein product: CASSAGGSKETQYF. This chain links TRBV7-9 with TRBJ2-5; weak D call: TRBD2 (6 bases). This CDR3 is built from 14 residues. V was cut by 5 bases and J by 3 bases, with 13 bases left in between. Germline V gene sequence: CDR1 SEHNR, CDR2 FQNEAQ (reference sequence).

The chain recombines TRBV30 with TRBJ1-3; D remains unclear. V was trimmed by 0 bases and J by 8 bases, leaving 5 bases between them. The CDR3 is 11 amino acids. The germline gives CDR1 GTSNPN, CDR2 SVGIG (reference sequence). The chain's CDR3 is CAWSVSDTIYF. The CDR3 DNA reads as TGTGCCTGGAGTGTATCTGACACCATATATTTT.

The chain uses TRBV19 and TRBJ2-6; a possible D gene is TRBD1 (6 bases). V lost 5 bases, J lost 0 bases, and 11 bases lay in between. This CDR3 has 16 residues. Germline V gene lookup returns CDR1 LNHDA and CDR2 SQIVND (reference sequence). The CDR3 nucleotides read TGTGCCAGTAGTCACGGACAGACCTCTGGGGCCAACGTCCTGACTTTC. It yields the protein CASSHGQTSGANVLTF. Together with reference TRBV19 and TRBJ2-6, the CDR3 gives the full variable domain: DGGITQSPKYLFRKEGQNVTLSCEQNLNHDAMYWYRQDPGQGLRLIYYSQIVNDFQKGDIAEGYSVSREKKESFPLTVTSAQKNPTAFYLCASSHGQTSGANVLTFGAGSRLTVL.

CDR3 sequence reads: CASSRLAGRSYEQYF. In nucleotides, the CDR3 is TGTGCCAGCAGTCGACTAGCGGGACGCTCCTACGAGCAGTACTTC. The chain employs TRBV27 and TRBJ2-7, with 11 bases that match TRBD2. This CDR3 region has 15 residues. Per the germline V gene, CDR1 is MNHEY and CDR2 is SMNVEV (reference sequence). Trimming cost V 5 bases and J 0 bases; bases outside gene matches: 3.

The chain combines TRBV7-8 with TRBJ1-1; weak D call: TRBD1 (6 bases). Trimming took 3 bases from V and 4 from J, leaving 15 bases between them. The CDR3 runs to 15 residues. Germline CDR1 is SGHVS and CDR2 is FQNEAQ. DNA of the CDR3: TGTGCCAGCAGCTTTAGCGGGGGGGCGGGCACTGAAGCTTTCTTT. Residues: CASSFSGGAGTEAFF.

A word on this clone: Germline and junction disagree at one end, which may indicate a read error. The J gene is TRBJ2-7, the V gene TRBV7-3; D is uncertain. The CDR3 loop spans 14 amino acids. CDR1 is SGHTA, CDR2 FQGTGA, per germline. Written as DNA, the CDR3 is TGTGCCAGCAGCTCACACCCCACCTCCGACGAGCAGTACTTC. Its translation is CASSSHPTSDEQYF. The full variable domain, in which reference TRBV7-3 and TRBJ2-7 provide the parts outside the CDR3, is GAGVSQTPSNKVTEKGKYVELRCDPISGHTALYWYRQSLGQGPEFLIYFQGTGAADDSGLPNDRFFAVRPEGSVSTLKIQRTERGDSAVYLCASSSHPTSDEQYFGPGTRLTVT.

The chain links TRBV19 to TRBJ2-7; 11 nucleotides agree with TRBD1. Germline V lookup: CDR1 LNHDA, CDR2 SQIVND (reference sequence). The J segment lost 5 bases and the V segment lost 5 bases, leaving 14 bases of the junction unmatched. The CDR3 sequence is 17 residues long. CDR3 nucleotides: TGTGCCAGTAGTCTCAGGACAGGGGGCAACGGGATCCACGAGCAGTACTTC. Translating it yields CASSLRTGGNGIHEQYF.

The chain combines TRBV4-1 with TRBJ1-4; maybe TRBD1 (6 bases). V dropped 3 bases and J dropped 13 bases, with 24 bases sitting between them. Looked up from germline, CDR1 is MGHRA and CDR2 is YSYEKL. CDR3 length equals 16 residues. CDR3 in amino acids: CASSHRTQGLPSRLFF. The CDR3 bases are TGCGCCAGCAGCCACCGAACCCAGGGGTTGCCTTCCAGACTGTTTTTT.